The TCR beta chain described here comes from a study of cytomegalovirus exposure and HLA in healthy donors. Study observations and caveats: Further analysis, carried out later, found HLA-associated TCR beta chains more clonally expanded than equally common other chains. The availability of immune exposure information extended only to CMV serostatus.

A multiplex PCR was run with 60 Vbeta primers and 13 Jbeta primers. Some clones are missing from TCRdb's copy, which holds only in-frame ones; the method was immunoSEQ multiplex PCR. The sample contains more than 150,000 clones, 82% of which appear only once. The donors were healthy bone marrow donors. V shed 3 bases and J shed 1 base, with 9 bases lying between them. The CDR3 has 13 amino acids. Germline loops: CDR1 GTSNPN, CDR2 SVGIG (reference sequence). As to this clone: The antigen remains unidentified.

Sequencing used PBMCs. The clonotype was recovered from a man aged 35-49 years in good health and CMV-seronegative. The rearrangement links TRBV30 to TRBJ1-2; D uncertain. For the CDR3, the DNA is TGTGCCTGGAGCCCCAATTTTAACTATGGCTACACCTTC. It translates to CAWSPNFNYGYTF.